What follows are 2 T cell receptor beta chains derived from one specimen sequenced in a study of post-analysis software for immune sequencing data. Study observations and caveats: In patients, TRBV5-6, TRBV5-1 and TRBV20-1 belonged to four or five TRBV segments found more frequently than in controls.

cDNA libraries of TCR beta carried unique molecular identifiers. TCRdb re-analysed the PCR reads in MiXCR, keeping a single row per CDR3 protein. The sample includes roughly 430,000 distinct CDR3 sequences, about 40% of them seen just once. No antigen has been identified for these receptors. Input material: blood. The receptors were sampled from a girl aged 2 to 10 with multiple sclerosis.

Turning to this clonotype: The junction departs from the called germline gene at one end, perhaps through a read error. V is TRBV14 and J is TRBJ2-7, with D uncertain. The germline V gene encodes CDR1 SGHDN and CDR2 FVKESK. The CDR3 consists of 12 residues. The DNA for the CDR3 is TGTACCAGCAGCCAAGGGATTTACGAGCAGTACTTC. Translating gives CTSSQGIYEQYF.

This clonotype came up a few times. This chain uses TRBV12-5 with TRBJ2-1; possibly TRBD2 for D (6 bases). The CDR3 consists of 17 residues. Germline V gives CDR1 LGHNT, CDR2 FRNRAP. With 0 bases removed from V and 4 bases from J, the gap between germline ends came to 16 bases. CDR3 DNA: TGTGCTAGTGGTTTGGTACTCGGTAGCGGATCGTACAATGAGCAGTTCTTC. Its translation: CASGLVLGSGSYNEQFF.